Sequencing of this T cell receptor beta chain was carried out in a study of metastatic and nonmetastatic thyroid tumors. Background on the study: Blood and tumor or nodule tissue repertoires from malignant and benign thyroid patients were compared.

This CDR3 is 13 amino acids long. Germline V CDR1 and CDR2: MNHNS, SASEGT. V lost 6 bases, J lost 5 bases, and 10 bases lay in between. TCRdb reanalyzed the PCR reads via MiXCR. The sample holds about 24,000 clones, around 20% seen once. Nobody among the patients had been given any treatment before thyroid surgery. This clone was picked up many times. The TCR originated in a male donor with papillary thyroid cancer or a benign thyroid nodule (not recorded which). Some clones in this sample may be carry-over from other donors' samples. The rearrangement uses TRBV6-1 and TRBJ1-4; D not certain. Sequencing used blood. DNA of the CDR3: TGTGCCAGCAGAGACGGGGAGAATGAAAAACTGTTTTTT. Protein product: CASRDGENEKLFF.